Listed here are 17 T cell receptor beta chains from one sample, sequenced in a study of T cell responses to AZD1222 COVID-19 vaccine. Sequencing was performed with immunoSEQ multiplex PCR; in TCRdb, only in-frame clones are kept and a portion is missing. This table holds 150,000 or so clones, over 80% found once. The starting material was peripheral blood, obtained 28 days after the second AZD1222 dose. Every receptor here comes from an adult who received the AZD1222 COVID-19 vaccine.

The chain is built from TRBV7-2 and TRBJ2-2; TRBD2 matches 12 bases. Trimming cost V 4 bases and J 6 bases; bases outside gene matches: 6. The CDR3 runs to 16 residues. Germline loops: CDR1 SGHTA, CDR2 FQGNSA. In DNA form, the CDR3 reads TGTGCCAGCAGCTATCTAGCGGGAGGGCGTGCCGGGGAGCTGTTTTTT. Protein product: CASSYLAGGRAGELFF.

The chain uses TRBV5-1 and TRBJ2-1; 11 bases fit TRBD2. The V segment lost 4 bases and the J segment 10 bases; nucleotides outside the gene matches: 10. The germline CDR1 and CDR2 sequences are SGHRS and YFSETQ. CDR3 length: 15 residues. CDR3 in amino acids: CASSPAQTSGEEQFF. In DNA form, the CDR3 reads TGCGCCAGCAGCCCCGCCCAGACTAGCGGGGAAGAGCAGTTCTTC.

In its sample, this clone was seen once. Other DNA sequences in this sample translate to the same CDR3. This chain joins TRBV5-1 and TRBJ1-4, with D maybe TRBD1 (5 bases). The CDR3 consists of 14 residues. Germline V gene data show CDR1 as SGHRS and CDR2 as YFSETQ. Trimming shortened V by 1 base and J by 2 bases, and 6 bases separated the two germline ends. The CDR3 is CASSLQGTNEKLFF. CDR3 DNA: TGCGCCAGCAGCTTGCAGGGTACTAATGAAAAACTGTTTTTT.

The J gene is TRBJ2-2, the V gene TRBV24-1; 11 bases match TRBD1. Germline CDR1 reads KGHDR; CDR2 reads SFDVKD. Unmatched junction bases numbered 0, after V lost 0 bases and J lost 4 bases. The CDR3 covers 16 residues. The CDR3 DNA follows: TGTGCCACCAGTGATTTGGGGACAGGGGGCACCGGGGAGCTGTTTTTT. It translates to CATSDLGTGGTGELFF.

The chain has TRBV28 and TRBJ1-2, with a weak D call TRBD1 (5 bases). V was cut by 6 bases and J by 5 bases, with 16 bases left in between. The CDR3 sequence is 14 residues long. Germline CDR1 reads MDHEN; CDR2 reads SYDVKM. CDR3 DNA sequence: TGTGCCAGCAGCCCAGACAGAGTAGAGTATGGCTACACCTTC. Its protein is CASSPDRVEYGYTF.

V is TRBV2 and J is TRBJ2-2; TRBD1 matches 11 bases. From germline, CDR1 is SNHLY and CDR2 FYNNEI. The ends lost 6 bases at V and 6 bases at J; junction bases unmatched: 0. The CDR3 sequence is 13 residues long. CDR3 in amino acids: CASRGQGAGELFF. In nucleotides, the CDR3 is TGTGCCAGCAGGGGACAGGGGGCCGGGGAGCTGTTTTTT. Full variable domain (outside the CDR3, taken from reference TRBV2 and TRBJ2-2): EPEVTQTPSHQVTQMGQEVILRCVPISNHLYFYWYRQILGQKVEFLVSFYNNEISEKSEIFDDQFSVERPDGSNFTLKIRSTKLEDSAMYFCASRGQGAGELFFGEGSRLTVL.

CDR3 loop: CASSFRDTQYF. CDR3 sequence (DNA): TGTGCCAGCAGTTTCCGAGATACGCAGTATTTT. The chain has TRBV28 and TRBJ2-3; D gene ambiguous. The V end was cut by 3 bases, the J end by 5 bases, with 3 bases between. Germline loops: CDR1 MDHEN, CDR2 SYDVKM. The CDR3 is 11 residues long. Supplemented by reference TRBV28 and TRBJ2-3, the full variable domain reads DVKVTQSSRYLVKRTGEKVFLECVQDMDHENMFWYRQDPGLGLRLIYFSYDVKMKEKGDIPEGYSVSREKKERFSLILESASTNQTSMYLCASSFRDTQYFGPGTRLTVL.

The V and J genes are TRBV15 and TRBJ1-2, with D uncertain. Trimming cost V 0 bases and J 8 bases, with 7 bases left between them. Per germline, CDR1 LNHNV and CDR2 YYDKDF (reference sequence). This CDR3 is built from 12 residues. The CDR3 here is CATSRDRLGYTF. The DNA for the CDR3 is TGTGCCACCAGCAGAGATCGTCTGGGCTACACCTTC.

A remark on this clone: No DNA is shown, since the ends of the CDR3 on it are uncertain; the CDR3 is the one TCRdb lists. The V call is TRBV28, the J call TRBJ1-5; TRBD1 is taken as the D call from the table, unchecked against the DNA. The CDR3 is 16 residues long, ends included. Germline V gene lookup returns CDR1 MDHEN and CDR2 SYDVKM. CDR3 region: CASLFGQGVRNQPQHF.

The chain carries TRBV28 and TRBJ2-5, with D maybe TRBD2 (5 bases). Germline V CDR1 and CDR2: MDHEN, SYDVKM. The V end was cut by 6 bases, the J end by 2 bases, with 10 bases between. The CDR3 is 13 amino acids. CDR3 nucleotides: TGTGCCAGCAGACCAAGCGGACAAGAGACCCAGTACTTC. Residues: CASRPSGQETQYF.

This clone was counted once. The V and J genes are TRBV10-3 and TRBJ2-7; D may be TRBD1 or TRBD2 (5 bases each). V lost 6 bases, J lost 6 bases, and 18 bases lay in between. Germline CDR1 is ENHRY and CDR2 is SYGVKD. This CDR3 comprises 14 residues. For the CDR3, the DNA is TGTGCCATCAGCGCCGGGACCCCGACCGGCGAGCAGTACTTC. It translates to CAISAGTPTGEQYF.

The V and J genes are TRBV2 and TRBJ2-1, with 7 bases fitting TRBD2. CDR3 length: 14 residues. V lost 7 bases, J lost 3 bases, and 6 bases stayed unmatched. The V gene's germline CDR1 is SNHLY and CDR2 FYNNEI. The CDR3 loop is CASKWRENYNEQFF. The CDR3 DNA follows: TGTGCCAGCAAGTGGCGGGAGAACTACAATGAGCAGTTCTTC.

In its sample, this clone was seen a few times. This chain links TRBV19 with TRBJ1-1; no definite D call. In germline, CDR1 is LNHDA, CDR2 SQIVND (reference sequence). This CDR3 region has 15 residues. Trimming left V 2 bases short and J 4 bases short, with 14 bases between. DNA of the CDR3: TGTGCCAGTAGTATAAGGAAGGGTTTAGGCACTGAAGCTTTCTTT. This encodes CASSIRKGLGTEAFF.

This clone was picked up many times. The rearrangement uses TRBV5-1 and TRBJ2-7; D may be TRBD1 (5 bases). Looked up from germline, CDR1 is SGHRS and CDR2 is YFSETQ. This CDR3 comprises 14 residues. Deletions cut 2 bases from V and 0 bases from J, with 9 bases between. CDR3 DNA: TGCGCCAGCAGCTTTGCGGACAACTCCTACGAGCAGTACTTC. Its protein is CASSFADNSYEQYF.

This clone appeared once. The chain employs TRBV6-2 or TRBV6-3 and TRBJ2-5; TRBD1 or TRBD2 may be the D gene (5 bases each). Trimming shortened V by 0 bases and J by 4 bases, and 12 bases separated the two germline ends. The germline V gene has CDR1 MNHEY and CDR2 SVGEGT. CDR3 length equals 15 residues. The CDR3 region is CASSYSGPGAETQYF. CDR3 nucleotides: TGTGCCAGCAGTTACTCCGGACCCGGGGCAGAGACCCAGTACTTC.

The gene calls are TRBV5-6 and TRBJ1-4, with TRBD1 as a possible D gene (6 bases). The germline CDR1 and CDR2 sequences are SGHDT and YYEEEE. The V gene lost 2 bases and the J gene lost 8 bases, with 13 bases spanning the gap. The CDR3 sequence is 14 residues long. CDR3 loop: CASSFQGFGEKLFF. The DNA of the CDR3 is TGTGCCAGCAGCTTTCAGGGGTTCGGCGAAAAACTGTTTTTT.

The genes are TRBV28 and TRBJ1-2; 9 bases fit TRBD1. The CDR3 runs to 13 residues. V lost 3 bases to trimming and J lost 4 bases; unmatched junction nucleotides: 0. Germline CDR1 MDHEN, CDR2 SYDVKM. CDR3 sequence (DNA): TGTGCCAGCAGTTTGGACAGGGGCTATGGCTACACCTTC. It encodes CASSLDRGYGYTF.